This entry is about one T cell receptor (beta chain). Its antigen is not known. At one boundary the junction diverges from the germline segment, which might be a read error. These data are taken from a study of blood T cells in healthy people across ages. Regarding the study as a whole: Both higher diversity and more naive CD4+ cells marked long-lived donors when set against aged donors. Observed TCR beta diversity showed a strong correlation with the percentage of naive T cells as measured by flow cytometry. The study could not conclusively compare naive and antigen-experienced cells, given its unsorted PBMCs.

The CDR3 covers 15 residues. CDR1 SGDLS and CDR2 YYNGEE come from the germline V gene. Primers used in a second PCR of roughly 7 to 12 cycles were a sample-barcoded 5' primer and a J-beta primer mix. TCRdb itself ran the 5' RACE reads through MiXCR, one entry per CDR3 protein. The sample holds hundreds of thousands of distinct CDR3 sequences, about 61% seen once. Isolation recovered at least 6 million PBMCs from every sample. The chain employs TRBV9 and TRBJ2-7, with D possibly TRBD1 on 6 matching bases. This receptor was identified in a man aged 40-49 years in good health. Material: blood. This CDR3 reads CASSVGQGFTYEQNF. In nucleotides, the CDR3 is TGTGCCAGCAGCGTAGGGCAGGGGTTCACCTACGAGCAGAACTTC.